What follows are 20 T cell receptor beta chains derived from one specimen sequenced in a study of low-dose radiotherapy and immunotherapy resistance in tumors (dated by TCRdb to the early 2020s). The reads were generated on an Illumina HiSeq 2500. First-strand cDNA was synthesized with Superscript III and a set of TRAV- and TRBV-specific primers, covering both TCRalpha and TCRbeta chains. TCRs were amplified with Phusion for approximately 20 PCR cycles using a constant-region primer together with the adapter attached to the V primers. TCRdb reanalyzed the raw reads on its own, using fastp at Q25 for trimming and MiXCR for clone calling, and kept in-frame beta chains. All rows with the same CDR3 protein become a single entry with the most common DNA and genes. The sample yields about 30,000 distinct CDR3 sequences; about half were counted once. Approximately 5.3% of the sample comes from the top ten.

The time point label of this sample denotes: after trial treatment. The intended sense of this specimen's treatment or condition label: LDRT plus nivolumab, ipilimumab, low-dose cyclophosphamide and aspirin (RACIN trial). Sequences were derived from PBMCs, sampled after low-dose radiotherapy plus immunotherapy. The origin of the receptors is a male donor with gallbladder cancer.

CDR3 nucleotides: TGTGCCAGCACCCCATACGCGCGGGGGGGGCCCTACGAGCAGTACTTC. It is translated as CASTPYARGGPYEQYF. The chain joins TRBV9 to TRBJ2-7, with TRBD2 matching over 9 bases. This CDR3 comprises 16 residues. The trim removed 6 bases at V and 2 bases at J, leaving 12 bases unmatched. Germline V gives CDR1 SGDLS, CDR2 YYNGEE.

Remarks on this clonotype: A far larger clone differs by one base, so this is likely a read error. The rearrangement uses TRBV5-1 and TRBJ2-7, with D maybe TRBD2 (7 bases). V dropped 4 bases and J dropped 7 bases, with 24 bases sitting between them. The CDR3 is 16 amino acids. Germline values: CDR1 SGHRS, CDR2 YFSETQ. The CDR3 is CASSDRGGGRLNEQYF. In DNA form, the CDR3 reads TGCGCCAGCAGCGACCGAGGGGGAGGGCGGTTGAATGAGCAGTACTTC.

The chain carries TRBV20-1 and TRBJ2-1; the match to TRBD2 covers 9 bases. Trimming cost V 3 bases and J 8 bases; bases outside gene matches: 5. The CDR3 loop spans 13 amino acids. CDR1 is DFQATT and CDR2 is SNEGSKA in the germline V gene (reference sequence). CDR3 region: CSASLAGKDEQFF. DNA for the CDR3: TGCAGTGCTAGTCTAGCGGGGAAAGATGAGCAGTTCTTC.

By its share, this clonotype is medium-sized (0.01 to 0.1%). The J gene is TRBJ2-2, the V gene TRBV19; 10 nucleotides match TRBD1. Germline V gene sequence: CDR1 LNHDA, CDR2 SQIVND (reference sequence). With V trimmed by 3 bases and J by 6 bases, 4 bases remained unmatched. The CDR3 has 15 amino acids. The CDR3 sequence is CASSIGTGVPGELFF. Written as DNA, the CDR3 is TGTGCCAGTAGTATTGGGACAGGGGTCCCCGGGGAGCTGTTTTTT.

This chain uses TRBV11-2 with TRBJ2-1; no reliable D call. Germline V gives CDR1 SGHAT, CDR2 FQNNGV. This CDR3 is built from 13 residues. V was trimmed by 1 base and J by 14 bases, leaving 15 bases between them. The CDR3 sequence is CASSLAGPREKFF. DNA for the CDR3: TGTGCCAGCAGCTTAGCCGGGCCAAGGGAAAAGTTCTTC. Complete variable domain (other parts from reference TRBV11-2 and TRBJ2-1): EAGVAQSPRYKIIEKRQSVAFWCNPISGHATLYWYQQILGQGPKLLIQFQNNGVVDDSQLPKDRFSAERLKGVDSTLKIQPAKLEDSAVYLCASSLAGPREKFFGPGTRLTVL.

J is TRBJ1-1 and V is TRBV9, with 7 bases that match TRBD1. CDR3 length: 15 amino acids. Germline CDR1 reads SGDLS; CDR2 reads YYNGEE. The V segment lost 4 bases and the J segment 0 bases; nucleotides outside the gene matches: 6. CDR3 DNA sequence: TGTGCCAGCAGCACACAGGGGACCCTGAACACTGAAGCTTTCTTT. It yields the protein CASSTQGTLNTEAFF.

This chain connects TRBV13 to TRBJ1-1; D perhaps matches TRBD1 (6 bases). CDR3 length: 17 amino acids. Trimming shortened V by 3 bases and J by 1 base, and 18 bases separated the two germline ends. Germline V CDR1 and CDR2: PRHDT, FYEKMQ (reference sequence). This chain's CDR3 is CASSFGTGRVANTEAFF. The DNA for the CDR3 is TGTGCCAGCAGCTTCGGAACAGGGAGGGTCGCGAACACTGAAGCTTTCTTT.

By sample fraction, this clonotype is medium-sized. J is TRBJ2-2 and V is TRBV6-6; D is perhaps TRBD2 (6 bases). This CDR3 is 16 amino acids long. Trimming pared 8 bases from V and 2 bases from J, leaving 18 bases between. The germline gives CDR1 MNHNY, CDR2 SVGAGI (reference sequence). CDR3 loop: CASHTTGTANTGELFF. CDR3 DNA: TGTGCCAGCCATACGACCGGGACTGCAAACACCGGGGAGCTGTTTTTT.

This clonotype was counted once. This rearrangement joins TRBV4-3 to TRBJ2-5, with D possibly TRBD1 on 5 matching bases. Germline-derived CDR1 and CDR2 are LGHNA and YSLEER. Trimming pared 1 base from V and 0 bases from J, leaving 9 bases between. The CDR3 has 15 amino acids. CDR3 bases: TGCGCCAGCAGCCAAGCAGGGATCTACCAAGAGACCCAGTACTTC. Amino acids: CASSQAGIYQETQYF.

This clonotype was observed many times. The rearrangement links TRBV20-1 to TRBJ1-5; 8 bases align to TRBD1. The CDR3 is 16 amino acids. CDR1 and CDR2 from the germline V gene are DFQATT and SNEGSKA (reference sequence). J lost 5 bases, V lost 3 bases, and 12 bases had no gene match. CDR3 loop: CSARDWGDRRDQPQHF. CDR3 nucleotides: TGCAGTGCTAGGGACTGGGGGGACAGGAGGGATCAGCCCCAGCATTTT.

The chain has TRBV12-5 and TRBJ2-1, with TRBD2 matching over 11 bases. CDR1 is LGHNT and CDR2 is FRNRAP in the germline V gene. There are 16 residues in the CDR3. The V segment lost 5 bases and the J segment 7 bases; nucleotides outside the gene matches: 10. For the CDR3, the DNA is TGTGCTAGTGGTCTTGAGGAGCTAGCGGGGGGAAATGAGCAGTTCTTC. Its translation is CASGLEELAGGNEQFF. Full variable domain (remainder filled in from reference TRBV12-5 and TRBJ2-1): DARVTQTPRHKVTEMGQEVTMRCQPILGHNTVFWYRQTMMQGLELLAYFRNRAPLDDSGMPKDRFSAEMPDATLATLKIQPSEPRDSAVYFCASGLEELAGGNEQFFGPGTRLTVL.

Note on this clonotype: A far larger clone is just one base off, so this is likely a read error. The chain uses TRBV5-1 and TRBJ2-7, with TRBD2 as a possible D gene (6 bases). This CDR3 contains 15 residues. The V gene's germline CDR1 is SGHRS and CDR2 YFSETQ. Trimming cost V 0 bases and J 7 bases, with 17 bases left between them. The DNA of the CDR3 is TGCGCCAGCAGCTTGGCCGGGACGGGGAGGAATGAGCAGTACTTC. This codes for CASSLAGTGRNEQYF.

The chain carries TRBV6-5 and TRBJ1-1; a possible D gene is TRBD1 (5 bases). This CDR3 is 14 amino acids long. The germline CDR1 and CDR2 sequences are MNHEY and SVGAGI. Trimming shortened V by 2 bases and J by 4 bases, and 11 bases separated the two germline ends. CDR3 sequence reads: CASSYRGGGTEAFF. For the CDR3, the DNA is TGTGCCAGCAGTTACAGGGGAGGCGGCACTGAAGCTTTCTTT.

The rearrangement uses TRBV12-3 or TRBV12-4 and TRBJ2-3, with D perhaps TRBD1 or TRBD2 (5 bases each). The CDR3 runs 14 residues. V dropped 6 bases and J dropped 1 base, with 11 bases sitting between them. The CDR3 bases are TGTGCCAGCAGCCCCTGGGACCGCACAGATACGCAGTATTTT. This codes for CASSPWDRTDTQYF.

Regarding this clonotype: With a far larger clone one base away, a read error is the likely cause. The chain uses TRBV7-9 and TRBJ2-3; 7 bases line up with TRBD1. This CDR3 contains 14 residues. Germline V gives CDR1 SEHNR, CDR2 FQNEAQ (reference sequence). The CDR3 spells CASSLAGGTDTHYF. The CDR3 DNA sequence: TGTGCCAGCAGCTTAGCAGGGGGCACAGATACGCATTATTTT.

The chain carries TRBV2 and TRBJ2-7; 9 nucleotides align to TRBD2. V was clipped by 2 bases and J by 4 bases; unmatched bases: 9. The CDR3 totals 16 residues. In germline, CDR1 is SNHLY, CDR2 FYNNEI. CDR3 in amino acids: CASSEPGTSLVYEQYF. CDR3 DNA sequence: TGTGCCAGCAGTGAACCCGGGACTAGCTTGGTGTACGAGCAGTACTTC.

The chain links TRBV12-3 or TRBV12-4 to TRBJ1-3; D may be TRBD1 (5 bases). Trimming pared 4 bases from V and 0 bases from J, leaving 7 bases between. This CDR3 is built from 14 residues. CDR3 sequence reads: CASSSQVSGNTIYF. DNA of the CDR3: TGTGCCAGCAGTTCACAGGTCTCTGGAAACACCATATATTTT.

As to this clonotype: With only one base between it and a far larger clone, this is likely a read error. The rearrangement links TRBV25-1 to TRBJ2-7, with TRBD2 identical over 9 bases. CDR1 is MGHDK, CDR2 SYGVNS, per germline. The CDR3 runs to 13 residues. The trim removed 5 bases at V and 9 bases at J, leaving 8 bases unmatched. The CDR3 DNA is TGTGCCAGCAGTTCACGGCGGGAGGGGGGGCAGTACTTC. Its protein is CASSSRREGGQYF.

The genes are TRBV5-1 and TRBJ1-4; D is unclear. The CDR3 runs 15 residues. Per germline, CDR1 SGHRS and CDR2 YFSETQ. V was pared by 4 bases and J by 2 bases, with 12 bases between. The CDR3 coding sequence is TGCGCCAGCAGCCCATCCCCCAGGACTAATGAAAAACTGTTTTTT. Protein product: CASSPSPRTNEKLFF.

This clonotype was recorded once. The chain joins TRBV20-1 to TRBJ2-3; 7 bases are a match to TRBD1. Per the germline V gene, CDR1 is DFQATT and CDR2 is SNEGSKA (reference sequence). The V and J ends lost 3 bases and 3 bases, in that order; junction bases with no gene match: 6. This CDR3 region has 14 residues. DNA for the CDR3: TGCAGTGCTAGGACCGACAGGGCTACAGATACGCAGTATTTT. Amino acids: CSARTDRATDTQYF.